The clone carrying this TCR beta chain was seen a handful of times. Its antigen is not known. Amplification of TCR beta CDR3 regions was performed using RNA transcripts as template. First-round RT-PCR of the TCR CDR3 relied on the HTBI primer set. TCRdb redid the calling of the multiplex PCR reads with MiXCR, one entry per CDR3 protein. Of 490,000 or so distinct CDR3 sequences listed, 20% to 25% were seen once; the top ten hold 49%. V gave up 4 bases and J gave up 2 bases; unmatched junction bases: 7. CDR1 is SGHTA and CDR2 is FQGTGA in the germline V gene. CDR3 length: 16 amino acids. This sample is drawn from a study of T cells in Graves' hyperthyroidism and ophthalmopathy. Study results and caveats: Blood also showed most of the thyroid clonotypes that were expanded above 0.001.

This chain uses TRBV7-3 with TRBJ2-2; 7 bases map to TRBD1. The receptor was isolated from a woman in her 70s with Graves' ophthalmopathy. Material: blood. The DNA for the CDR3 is TGTGCCAGCAGCTCTACAGGGACAGTAAACACCGGGGAGCTGTTTTTT. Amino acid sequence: CASSSTGTVNTGELFF.